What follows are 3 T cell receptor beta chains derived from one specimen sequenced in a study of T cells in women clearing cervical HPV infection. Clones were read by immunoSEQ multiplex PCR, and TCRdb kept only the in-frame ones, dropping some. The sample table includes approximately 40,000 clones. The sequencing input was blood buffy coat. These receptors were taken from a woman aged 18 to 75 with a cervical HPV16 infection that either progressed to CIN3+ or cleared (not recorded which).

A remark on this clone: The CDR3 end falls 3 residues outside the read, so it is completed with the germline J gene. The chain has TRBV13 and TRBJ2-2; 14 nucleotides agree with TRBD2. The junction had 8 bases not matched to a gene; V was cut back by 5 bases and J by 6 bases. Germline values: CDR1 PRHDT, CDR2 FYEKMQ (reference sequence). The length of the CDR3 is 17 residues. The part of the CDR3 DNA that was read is TGTGCCAGCAGCACGACTAGCGGGGGGGCTAAGGCCGGGGAG. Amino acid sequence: CASSTTSGGAKAGE. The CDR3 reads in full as CASSTTSGGAKAGELFF.

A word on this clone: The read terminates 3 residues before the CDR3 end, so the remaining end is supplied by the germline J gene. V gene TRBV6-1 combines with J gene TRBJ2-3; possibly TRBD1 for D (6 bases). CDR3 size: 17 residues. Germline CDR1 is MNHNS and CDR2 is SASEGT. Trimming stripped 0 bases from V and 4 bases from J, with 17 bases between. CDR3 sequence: CASSEANRVSFSDTQYF. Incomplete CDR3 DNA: TGTGCCAGCAGTGAAGCGAACAGGGTTTCTTTTTCAGATACG.

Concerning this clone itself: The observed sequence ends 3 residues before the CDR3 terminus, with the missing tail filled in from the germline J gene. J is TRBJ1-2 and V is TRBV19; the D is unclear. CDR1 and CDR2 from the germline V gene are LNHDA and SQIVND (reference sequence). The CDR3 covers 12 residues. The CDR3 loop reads CASSIRVGGYTF. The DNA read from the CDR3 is TGTGCCAGTAGTATTAGGGTTGGCGGC. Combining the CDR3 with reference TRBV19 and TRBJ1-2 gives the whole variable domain DGGITQSPKYLFRKEGQNVTLSCEQNLNHDAMYWYRQDPGQGLRLIYYSQIVNDFQKGDIAEGYSVSREKKESFPLTVTSAQKNPTAFYLCASSIRVGGYTFGSGTRLTVV.